Listed below are T cell receptor beta chains from one sample, sequenced in a study of regulatory T cells in long-lasting Graves disease. TCRdb re-called the multiplex PCR reads through MiXCR, storing one row per CDR3 protein. The sample consists of about 470,000 distinct CDR3 sequences, 20% to 25% of them appearing once. Sample: peripheral blood mononuclear cells (PBMCs), taken when the disease was refractory, from a patient treated with antithyroid drugs. Receptor source: a female donor with Graves disease. Each CDR3 is given with its conserved first and last residue. The D gene is left open where the match is weak. Size is stated for part of the rows, as once, few or many counts, or as a class when the clone is expanded.

length: 14; J: TRBJ2-7; D: -; V: TRBV27; size: many; DNA: TGTGCCAGCAATAGGGACGGGAATCTTCTGAAGCAGTACTTC; CDR3: CASNRDGNLLKQYF
length: 18; J: TRBJ2-7; D: -; V: TRBV28; size: many; DNA: TGTGCCAGCAGCTTAGTAGCTAGGATAGCTATTCTCTCCTACGAGCAGTACTTC; CDR3: CASSLVARIAILSYEQYF
length: 17; J: TRBJ2-5; D: TRBD1; V: TRBV11-2; size: -; DNA: TGTGCCAGCAGCTTAAATGGGCTGGACAGGGGAGGAGAGACCCAGTACTTC; CDR3: CASSLNGLDRGGETQYF
length: 13; J: TRBJ1-4; D: -; V: TRBV6-1; size: many; DNA: TGTGCCAGCACTGGGCATGGATTCGAAAAACTGTTTTTT; CDR3: CASTGHGFEKLFF
length: 14; J: TRBJ2-3; D: TRBD2; V: TRBV7-8; size: -; DNA: TGTGCCAGCAGCTTAGCGGGAGCCGGGAGGTTTCAGTATTTT; CDR3: CASSLAGAGRFQYF
length: 19; J: TRBJ2-6; D: TRBD1; V: TRBV27; size: -; DNA: TGTGCCAGCAGTTCCATCTCCGGAGACAGGGGGCTAGGGGCCAACGTCCTGACTTTC; CDR3: CASSSISGDRGLGANVLTF
length: 16; J: TRBJ2-4; D: -; V: TRBV6-2/TRBV6-3; size: many; DNA: TGTGCCAGCAGTTACTCGAGGTTTTTAGCCAAAAACATTCAGTACTTC; CDR3: CASSYSRFLAKNIQYF
length: 15; J: TRBJ2-2; D: -; V: TRBV28; size: many; DNA: TGTGCCAGCAGCCCCAGGGGCTGGCTCACCGGGGAGCTGTTTTTT; CDR3: CASSPRGWLTGELFF
length: 15; J: TRBJ2-7; D: -; V: TRBV7-2; size: few; DNA: TGTGCCAGCAGCTTAACAGGGTCCCAACCCTACGAGCAGTACTTC; CDR3: CASSLTGSQPYEQYF
length: 14; J: TRBJ2-2; D: -; V: TRBV29-1; size: few; DNA: TGCAGCGTTGAAACAGACAGGTCTCCCGGGGAGCTGTTTTTT; CDR3: CSVETDRSPGELFF
length: 15; J: TRBJ2-2; D: -; V: TRBV27; size: -; DNA: TGTGCCAGCAGTTTATCGCCAGGTGGTGACGGGGAGCTGTTTTTT; CDR3: CASSLSPGGDGELFF
length: 12; J: TRBJ1-1; D: TRBD1; V: TRBV28; size: many; DNA: TGTGCCACTGGACAGGGGGGAATTGAAGCTTTCTTT; CDR3: CATGQGGIEAFF
length: 17; J: TRBJ2-1; D: TRBD2; V: TRBV4-2; size: few; DNA: TGTGCCAGCAGCCGTGGGGACTATTCAAGCTCCTACAATGAGCAGTTCTTC; CDR3: CASSRGDYSSSYNEQFF
length: 14; J: TRBJ2-7; D: -; V: TRBV29-1; size: -; DNA: TGCAGCGTTGAAGTAGCCGGGGTTTCTTCCGAGCAGTACTTC; CDR3: CSVEVAGVSSEQYF
length: 13; J: TRBJ1-1; D: -; V: TRBV12-3/TRBV12-4; size: many; DNA: TGTGCCAGCAGTCGACTCAACAGGGATGAAGCTTTCTTT; CDR3: CASSRLNRDEAFF
length: 15; J: TRBJ1-5; D: TRBD1; V: TRBV10-3; size: -; DNA: TGTGCCATCAGCCTGGGACAGGGGGCATATCAGCCCCAGCATTTT; CDR3: CAISLGQGAYQPQHF
length: 14; J: TRBJ2-1; D: -; V: TRBV6-5; size: -; DNA: TGTGCCAGCAGTTTCTCAGGGTTCGGCAATGAGCAGTTCTTC; CDR3: CASSFSGFGNEQFF
length: 16; J: TRBJ1-5; D: -; V: TRBV2; size: many; DNA: TGTGCCAGCCGCGGGGCGCAGGGTTTATACGGGCAGCCCCAGCATTTT; CDR3: CASRGAQGLYGQPQHF
length: 16; J: TRBJ2-7; D: TRBD2; V: TRBV6-2/TRBV6-3; size: -; DNA: TGTGCCAGCAGTTACCCGACTAGCGGATTCTCCTACGAGCAGTACTTC; CDR3: CASSYPTSGFSYEQYF
length: 16; J: TRBJ1-1; D: -; V: TRBV19; size: many; DNA: TGTGCCAGTAGTAACCCCGAACAGGGATGGAACACTGAAGCTTTCTTT; CDR3: CASSNPEQGWNTEAFF
length: 14; J: TRBJ1-2; D: -; V: TRBV6-1; size: many; DNA: TGTGCCAGCAGCGCCGAGTGGACCGACTATGGCTACACCTTC; CDR3: CASSAEWTDYGYTF
length: 16; J: TRBJ2-2; D: TRBD1; V: TRBV29-1; size: -; DNA: TGCAGCGTCGAGACTCCGGGACAGGGGCGCACCGGGGAGCTGTTTTTT; CDR3: CSVETPGQGRTGELFF
length: 22; J: TRBJ2-4; D: TRBD2; V: TRBV11-2; size: many; DNA: TGTGCCAGCAGCTTAGCACCCGAAACCCCGGGACTAGCTCCTACCGCCTCAAACATTCAGTACTTC; CDR3: CASSLAPETPGLAPTASNIQYF
length: 18; J: TRBJ2-2; D: -; V: TRBV9; size: few; DNA: TGTGCCAGCAGCGTAGGGGGCGGACGCCTCGGCGGCACCGGGGAGCTGTTTTTT; CDR3: CASSVGGGRLGGTGELFF
length: 15; J: TRBJ1-2; D: TRBD1; V: TRBV24-1; size: many; DNA: TGTGCCACCACCTTGGACAGGGTCAGGGACTATGGCTACACCTTC; CDR3: CATTLDRVRDYGYTF
length: 15; J: TRBJ2-7; D: TRBD1; V: TRBV7-9; size: -; DNA: TGTGCCAGCAACCAATGGACAGGGGGTACCGACGAGCAGTACTTC; CDR3: CASNQWTGGTDEQYF
length: 15; J: TRBJ1-5; D: -; V: TRBV6-5; size: many; DNA: TGTGCCAGCAGTTTCGGACCTGGTGGCAATCAGCCCCAGCATTTT; CDR3: CASSFGPGGNQPQHF
length: 17; J: TRBJ2-3; D: TRBD2; V: TRBV6-9; size: -; DNA: TGTGCCAGCAGTTACTCTCTAACTAGCGGGGGCACAGATACGCAGTATTTT; CDR3: CASSYSLTSGGTDTQYF
length: 18; J: TRBJ2-7; D: TRBD2; V: TRBV7-2; size: many; DNA: TGTGCCAGCAGCCTCCTGCGGGGGTTGGGCGGGATGGCCTACGAGCAGTACTTC; CDR3: CASSLLRGLGGMAYEQYF
length: 16; J: TRBJ2-3; D: TRBD1; V: TRBV28; size: few; DNA: TGTGCCAGCACCACTCTTTTCGACAGGGGGCAAGATACGCAGTATTTT; CDR3: CASTTLFDRGQDTQYF
length: 17; J: TRBJ1-1; D: -; V: TRBV15; size: many; DNA: TGTGCCACCAGCAGAGATACATCGGAAGAACGTAACACTGAAGCTTTCTTT; CDR3: CATSRDTSEERNTEAFF
length: 12; J: TRBJ2-2; D: -; V: TRBV2; size: many; DNA: TGTGCCAGCCGCAGGGAAGCCGGGGAGCTGTTTTTT; CDR3: CASRREAGELFF
length: 14; J: TRBJ1-6; D: TRBD1; V: TRBV13; size: -; DNA: TGTGCCAGCAGCCCCCAGGGGGCTAATTCACCCCTCCACTTT; CDR3: CASSPQGANSPLHF
length: 16; J: TRBJ2-5; D: -; V: TRBV12-3/TRBV12-4; size: -; DNA: TGTGTCAGCAGTCCGGCGTTGACGCAGGCCGGGGAGACCCAGTGCTTC; CDR3: CVSSPALTQAGETQCF
length: 17; J: TRBJ1-5; D: TRBD1; V: TRBV20-1; size: once; DNA: TGCAGTGCCAGCACCTTTGAAACCTTGACAGGGACTCAGCCCCAGCATTTT; CDR3: CSASTFETLTGTQPQHF
length: 19; J: TRBJ1-5; D: -; V: TRBV19; size: once; DNA: TGTGCCAGTAGTATAGATGGAGTGAGGGGATCCTATAGCAATCAGCCCCAGCATTTT; CDR3: CASSIDGVRGSYSNQPQHF
length: 15; J: TRBJ1-5; D: TRBD1; V: TRBV5-1; size: -; DNA: TGCGCCAGCAGCCCCGGGACAGGGGCTACTCAGCCCCAGCATTTT; CDR3: CASSPGTGATQPQHF
length: 14; J: TRBJ1-5; D: TRBD1; V: TRBV6-1; size: many; DNA: TGTGCCAGCCAGGGGGTGAGTAGCAATCAGCCCCAGCATTTT; CDR3: CASQGVSSNQPQHF
length: 12; J: TRBJ2-7; D: -; V: TRBV7-9; size: -; DNA: TGTGCCAGCAGCTTTCTCGGGGACGAGCAGTACTTC; CDR3: CASSFLGDEQYF